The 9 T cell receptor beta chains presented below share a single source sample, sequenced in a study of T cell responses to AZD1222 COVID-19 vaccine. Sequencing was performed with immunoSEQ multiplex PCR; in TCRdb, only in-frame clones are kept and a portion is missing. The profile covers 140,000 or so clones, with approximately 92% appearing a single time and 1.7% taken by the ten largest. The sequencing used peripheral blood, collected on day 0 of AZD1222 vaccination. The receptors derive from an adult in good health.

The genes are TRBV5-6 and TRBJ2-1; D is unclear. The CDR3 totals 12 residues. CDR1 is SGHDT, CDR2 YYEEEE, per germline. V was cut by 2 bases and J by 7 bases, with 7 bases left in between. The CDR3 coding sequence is TGTGCCAGCAGCTTTTACCGTAATGAGCAGTTCTTC. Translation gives CASSFYRNEQFF.

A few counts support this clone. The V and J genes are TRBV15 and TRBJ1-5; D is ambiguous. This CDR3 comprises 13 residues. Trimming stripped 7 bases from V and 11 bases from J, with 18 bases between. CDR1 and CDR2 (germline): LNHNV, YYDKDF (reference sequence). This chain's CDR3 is CATTQSLLGTQHF. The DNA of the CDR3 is TGTGCCACCACCCAGTCCTTATTGGGGACCCAGCATTTT.

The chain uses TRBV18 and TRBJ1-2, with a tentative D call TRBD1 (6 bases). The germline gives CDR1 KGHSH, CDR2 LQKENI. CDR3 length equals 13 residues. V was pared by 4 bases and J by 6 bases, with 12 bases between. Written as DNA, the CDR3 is TGTGCCAGCTCACTTACCAGGGGAGATGGCTACACCTTC. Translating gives CASSLTRGDGYTF.

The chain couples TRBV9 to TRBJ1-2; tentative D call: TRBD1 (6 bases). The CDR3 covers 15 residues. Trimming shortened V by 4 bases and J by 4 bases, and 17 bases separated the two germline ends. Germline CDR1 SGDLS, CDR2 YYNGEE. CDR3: CASSRAAGGAYGYTF. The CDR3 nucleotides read TGTGCCAGCAGCCGGGCAGCCGGGGGGGCCTATGGCTACACCTTC.

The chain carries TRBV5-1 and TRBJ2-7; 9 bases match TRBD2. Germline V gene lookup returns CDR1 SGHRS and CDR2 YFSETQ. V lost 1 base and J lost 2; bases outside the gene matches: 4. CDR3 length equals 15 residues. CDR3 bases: TGCGCCAGCAGCTTGACTAGCGGGCCTGCCTACGAGCAGTACTTC. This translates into CASSLTSGPAYEQYF. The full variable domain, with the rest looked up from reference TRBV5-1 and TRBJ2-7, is KAGVTQTPRYLIKTRGQQVTLSCSPISGHRSVSWYQQTPGQGLQFLFEYFSETQRNKGNFPGRFSGRQFSNSRSEMNVSTLELGDSALYLCASSLTSGPAYEQYFGPGTRLTVT.

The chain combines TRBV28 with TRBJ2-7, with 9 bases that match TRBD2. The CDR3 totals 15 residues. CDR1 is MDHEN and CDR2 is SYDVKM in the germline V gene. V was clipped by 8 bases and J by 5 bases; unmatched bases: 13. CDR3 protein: CASDGHGLAGNEQYF. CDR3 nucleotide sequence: TGTGCCAGCGATGGTCATGGGCTAGCGGGAAACGAGCAGTACTTC.

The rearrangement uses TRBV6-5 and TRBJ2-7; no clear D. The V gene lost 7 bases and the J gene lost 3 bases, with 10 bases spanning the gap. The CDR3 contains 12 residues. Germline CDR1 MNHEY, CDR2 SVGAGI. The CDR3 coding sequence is TGTGCCAGCAATGTGGTGAACTACGAGCAGTACTTC. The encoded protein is CASNVVNYEQYF.

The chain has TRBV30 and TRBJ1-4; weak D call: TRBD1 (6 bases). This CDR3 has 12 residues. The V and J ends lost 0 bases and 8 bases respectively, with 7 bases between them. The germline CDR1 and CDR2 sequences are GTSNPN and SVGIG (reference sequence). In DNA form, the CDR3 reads TGTGCCTGGAGTGTACAGGGAGAAAAACTGTTTTTT. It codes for CAWSVQGEKLFF.

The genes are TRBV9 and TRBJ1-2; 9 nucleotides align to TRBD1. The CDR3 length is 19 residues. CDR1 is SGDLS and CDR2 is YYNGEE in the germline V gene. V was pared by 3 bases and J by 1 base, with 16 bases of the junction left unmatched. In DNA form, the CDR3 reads TGTGCCAGCAGCGACAGGGGGCTTGAAGATCTGTATTTTAACTATGGCTACACCTTC. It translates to CASSDRGLEDLYFNYGYTF.